These 7 T cell receptor beta chains came from one sample sequenced in a study of blood T cell repertoires in COVID-19. Sequencing was performed with immunoSEQ multiplex PCR; in TCRdb, only in-frame clones are kept and a portion is missing. The table has about 36,000 clones, roughly 90% seen once; the top ten hold just over 20%. The sample comprised peripheral blood. These TCRs come from a man aged 60 to 75 with acute or convalescent COVID-19.

This clone was seen a single time. The V gene is TRBV5-4, the J gene TRBJ1-1; D may be TRBD1 (5 bases). CDR3 length: 14 residues. In germline, CDR1 is SGHNT, CDR2 YYREEE (reference sequence). V lost 4 bases and J lost 6, with 16 bases in between. The CDR3: CASSPGEGRAEAFF. The DNA of the CDR3 is TGTGCCAGCAGCCCCGGGGAGGGGCGCGCTGAAGCTTTCTTT.

The V gene is TRBV24-1, the J gene TRBJ1-1, with D unresolved. CDR1 and CDR2 (germline): KGHDR, SFDVKD. This CDR3 has 10 amino acids. The V end was cut by 10 bases, the J end by 7 bases, with 9 bases between. CDR3 nucleotide sequence: TGTGCCACTCCTGTGAGTGAAGCTTTCTTT. Translation: CATPVSEAFF.

V and J are TRBV5-4 and TRBJ2-5; 11 nucleotides match TRBD2. The CDR3 length is 15 residues. V shed 3 bases and J 4 bases; nucleotides not matched to a gene: 5. The germline V gene encodes CDR1 SGHNT and CDR2 YYREEE (reference sequence). The CDR3 protein is CASSSTSGVIETQYF. Written as DNA, the CDR3 is TGTGCCAGCAGCTCGACTAGCGGGGTCATAGAGACCCAGTACTTC. Full variable domain (missing parts from reference TRBV5-4 and TRBJ2-5): ETGVTQSPTHLIKTRGQQVTLRCSSQSGHNTVSWYQQALGQGPQFIFQYYREEENGRGNFPPRFSGLQFPNYSSELNVNALELDDSALYLCASSSTSGVIETQYFGPGTRLLVL.

The genes are TRBV6-5 and TRBJ2-1; TRBD2 agrees at 8 bases. There are 15 residues in the CDR3. The ends lost 1 base at V and 9 bases at J; junction bases unmatched: 8. The V gene's germline CDR1 is MNHEY and CDR2 SVGAGI. CDR3 coding DNA: TGTGCCAGCAGTTACTTTGGGACTAGTAGGGGTGAGCAGTTCTTC. Protein product: CASSYFGTSRGEQFF.

V usage is TRBV29-1 and J usage is TRBJ1-4; tentative D call: TRBD1 (5 bases). Trimming left V 7 bases short and J 0 bases short, with 6 bases between. This CDR3 has 12 amino acids. Germline assignment: CDR1 SQVTM and CDR2 ANQGSEA. The CDR3 sequence: CSATATNEKLFF. The CDR3 coding sequence is TGCAGCGCGACAGCAACTAATGAAAAACTGTTTTTT.

This clone was counted a single time. The chain uses TRBV6-1 and TRBJ1-2; 10 nucleotides align to TRBD1. Germline V gene sequence: CDR1 MNHNS, CDR2 SASEGT. V lost 1 base to trimming and J lost 2 bases; unmatched junction nucleotides: 4. The CDR3 sequence is 16 residues long. The DNA for the CDR3 is TGTGCCAGCAGTGAAGTTGGGACAGGGGACAACTATGGCTACACCTTC. Translating it yields CASSEVGTGDNYGYTF.

J is TRBJ2-7 and V is TRBV2; 8 bases align to TRBD1. The V and J ends lost 6 bases and 5 bases, in that order; junction bases with no gene match: 6. The CDR3 totals 13 residues. The V gene's germline CDR1 is SNHLY and CDR2 FYNNEI. The CDR3 loop is CASRADRGHEQYV. The CDR3 DNA sequence: TGTGCCAGCAGAGCCGACAGGGGCCACGAGCAGTACGTC.